Listed here are 28 T cell receptor beta chains from one sample, sequenced in a study of OX40 agonist ivuxolimab in advanced cancers. Some clones are missing from TCRdb's copy, which holds only in-frame ones; the method was immunoSEQ multiplex PCR. The sample gives about 25,000 clones, 70% to 80% of which show up once; about 30% is in the top ten. The sample was CD4+ or CD8+ T cells sorted from blood, taken in a trial of the OX40 agonist ivuxolimab. The source is an adult with an advanced solid tumor such as melanoma, head and neck, liver or kidney cancer.

This clone was observed once. The chain links TRBV5-1 to TRBJ2-1; 7 bases agree with TRBD2. The length of the CDR3 is 16 residues. V shed 5 bases and J 4 bases; nucleotides not matched to a gene: 12. Germline V gene sequence: CDR1 SGHRS, CDR2 YFSETQ. CDR3 nucleotides: TGCGCCAGCAGTTCCCTTAGGCGGGAGTGGTACAATGAGCAGTTCTTC. It translates to CASSSLRREWYNEQFF. Variable domain in full (rest from reference TRBV5-1 and TRBJ2-1): KAGVTQTPRYLIKTRGQQVTLSCSPISGHRSVSWYQQTPGQGLQFLFEYFSETQRNKGNFPGRFSGRQFSNSRSEMNVSTLELGDSALYLCASSSLRREWYNEQFFGPGTRLTVL.

The V and J genes are TRBV15 and TRBJ2-1; TRBD2 aligns across 15 bases. Germline-derived CDR1 and CDR2 are LNHNV and YYDKDF (reference sequence). The CDR3 runs to 19 residues. J was trimmed by 5 bases and V by 4 bases; bases with no gene match: 12. CDR3 in DNA: TGTGCCACCAGCATTCAAGGACTAGCGGGAGGGTCCCCAAACAATGAGCAGTTCTTC. Translating it yields CATSIQGLAGGSPNNEQFF.

V gene TRBV19 combines with J gene TRBJ1-2; 7 bases agree with TRBD1. With 4 bases clipped from V and 4 bases from J, the junction kept 9 bases outside the gene matches. The CDR3 is made up of 15 amino acids. Germline-derived CDR1 and CDR2 are LNHDA and SQIVND (reference sequence). CDR3 coding DNA: TGTGCCAGTAGTAAACCCGGGACAGTTATCTATGGCTACACCTTC. Translating it yields CASSKPGTVIYGYTF.

The V and J genes are TRBV11-2 and TRBJ2-1, with D tentatively TRBD2 (7 bases). This CDR3 has 15 residues. V was trimmed by 5 bases and J by 0 bases, leaving 11 bases between them. Germline assignment: CDR1 SGHAT and CDR2 FQNNGV. The CDR3 nucleotides are TGTGCCAGCAGCACCGGGGGGCTCTCCTACAATGAGCAGTTCTTC. Amino acids: CASSTGGLSYNEQFF.

The V and J genes are TRBV15 and TRBJ2-5; D is ambiguous. This CDR3 comprises 15 residues. Germline CDR1 reads LNHNV; CDR2 reads YYDKDF (reference sequence). The V end was cut by 3 bases, the J end by 3 bases, with 14 bases between. This CDR3 is CATSRIRTFKETQYF. DNA of the CDR3: TGTGCCACCAGCAGGATAAGGACCTTCAAAGAGACCCAGTACTTC.

This chain uses TRBV9 with TRBJ2-7, with 10 bases matching TRBD1. The CDR3 totals 15 residues. Trimming cost V 3 bases and J 1 base; bases outside gene matches: 4. The germline gives CDR1 SGDLS, CDR2 YYNGEE. DNA for the CDR3: TGTGCCAGCAGCGATAGGACAGGGGGGTCCTACGAGCAGTACTTC. This encodes CASSDRTGGSYEQYF.

The DNA of the CDR3 is TGTGCCAGCAGCTTATGGATAACCTACGAGCAGTACTTC. Translating it yields CASSLWITYEQYF. The V and J genes are TRBV7-2 and TRBJ2-7; D is uncertain. The CDR3 has 13 residues. Deletions cut 2 bases from V and 2 bases from J, with 7 bases between. Germline CDR1 SGHTA, CDR2 FQGNSA.

This clone was counted only a few times. The chain combines TRBV18 with TRBJ2-7, with D perhaps assigned TRBD1 or TRBD2 (5 bases each). The V gene lost 0 bases and the J gene lost 0 bases, with 12 bases spanning the gap. CDR1 and CDR2 from the germline V gene are KGHSH and LQKENI. The CDR3 extends over 16 amino acids. The CDR3 is CASSPPGPTTSYEQYF. The CDR3 DNA follows: TGTGCCAGCTCACCACCGGGACCCACTACCTCCTACGAGCAGTACTTC.

The chain couples TRBV19 to TRBJ1-5; 9 bases agree with TRBD1. V lost 1 base and J lost 7; bases outside the gene matches: 5. The CDR3 has 15 amino acids. Germline CDR1 and CDR2: LNHDA and SQIVND (reference sequence). The CDR3 protein is CASSIGTGAGQPQHF. The CDR3 DNA is TGTGCCAGTAGTATAGGGACAGGGGCTGGGCAGCCCCAGCATTTT.

V and J are TRBV15 and TRBJ1-2, with TRBD1 as a possible D gene (6 bases). Germline V CDR1 and CDR2: LNHNV, YYDKDF (reference sequence). There are 16 residues in the CDR3. The germline V and J ends were trimmed by 0 bases and 4 bases, with 15 bases remaining between them. CDR3 in amino acids: CATSRDRAGVGYGYTF. CDR3 DNA sequence: TGTGCCACCAGCAGAGATAGGGCAGGGGTCGGCTATGGCTACACCTTC.

The chain is built from TRBV6-5 and TRBJ1-1; the D is unclear. The CDR3 runs to 12 residues. Trimming pared 11 bases from V and 4 bases from J, leaving 14 bases between. Germline V CDR1 and CDR2: MNHEY, SVGAGI. Here the CDR3 reads CAPEKGGTEAFF. The CDR3 DNA follows: TGTGCCCCCGAGAAAGGAGGCACTGAAGCTTTCTTT.

The chain joins TRBV7-9 to TRBJ2-7, with D possibly TRBD1 on 6 matching bases. Germline values: CDR1 SEHNR, CDR2 FQNEAQ (reference sequence). V was cut by 5 bases and J by 2 bases, with 13 bases left in between. The CDR3 is 14 residues long. The CDR3 sequence: CASSPRDIPYEQYF. CDR3 nucleotides: TGTGCCAGCAGCCCCCGGGACATTCCCTACGAGCAGTACTTC.

The chain employs TRBV5-4 and TRBJ2-1, with 13 bases that match TRBD2. Germline V gene data show CDR1 as SGHNT and CDR2 as YYREEE (reference sequence). V was pared by 4 bases and J by 8 bases, with 12 bases of the junction left unmatched. The CDR3 is made up of 17 amino acids. This CDR3 reads CASSETKLAGGPDEQFF. CDR3 sequence (DNA): TGTGCCAGCAGCGAAACCAAACTAGCGGGAGGGCCGGATGAGCAGTTCTTC.

This clone was seen just once. J is TRBJ2-1 and V is TRBV7-8; TRBD2 agrees at 7 bases. Looked up from germline, CDR1 is SGHVS and CDR2 is FQNEAQ. The CDR3 is 14 amino acids. V gave up 11 bases and J gave up 1 base; unmatched junction bases: 8. The CDR3 loop is CASTEGGSYNEQFF. The CDR3 coding sequence is TGTGCCTCTACCGAGGGAGGGTCCTACAATGAGCAGTTCTTC.

This clone occurred once. The V and J genes are TRBV5-1 and TRBJ1-1; possible D gene TRBD1, 5 bases. The germline V and J ends were trimmed by 7 bases and 11 bases, with 18 bases remaining between them. CDR1 and CDR2 (germline): SGHRS, YFSETQ. CDR3 length: 12 residues. The CDR3: CASGLTGTDAFF. DNA of the CDR3: TGCGCCAGCGGACTGACCGGGACGGACGCTTTCTTT.

The V and J genes are TRBV28 and TRBJ1-3; D is ambiguous. CDR1 is MDHEN, CDR2 SYDVKM, per germline. V lost 1 base to trimming and J lost 3 bases, with 13 bases between them. The CDR3 loop spans 16 amino acids. CDR3 bases: TGTGCCAGCAGTTTATTTGTCAGTTCCTTTGGAAACACCATATATTTT. Residues: CASSLFVSSFGNTIYF.

The V and J genes are TRBV6-4 and TRBJ2-1; TRBD1 aligns across 8 bases. Germline lookup yields CDR1 MRHNA and CDR2 SNTAGT. The CDR3 is made up of 16 amino acids. V shed 4 bases, J shed 7 bases, and the junction held 12 bases outside the gene matches. The CDR3 is CASSVHPGGARNEQFF. The CDR3 coding sequence is TGTGCCAGCAGTGTCCACCCAGGGGGCGCGAGGAATGAGCAGTTCTTC.

CDR3 sequence reads: CASSAIAGPRYEQYF. The CDR3 coding sequence is TGTGCCAGCAGCGCAATAGCGGGACCGCGCTACGAGCAGTACTTC. This rearrangement joins TRBV6-5 to TRBJ2-7; 8 bases fit TRBD2. Germline values: CDR1 MNHEY, CDR2 SVGAGI. The CDR3 loop spans 15 amino acids. Germline trimming cut 6 bases from V and 3 bases from J; bases unmatched to any gene: 10.

The V call is TRBV6-5, the J call TRBJ2-1; perhaps TRBD2 as D (6 bases). Germline CDR1 is MNHEY and CDR2 is SVGAGI. Between the trimmed V and J ends, which lost 3 bases and 7 bases, there was a span of 16 bases. CDR3 length: 15 amino acids. Written as DNA, the CDR3 is TGTGCCAGCAGTTATAGGGACTCCCATAGGAATGAGCAGTTCTTC. Protein: CASSYRDSHRNEQFF.

The V and J genes are TRBV30 and TRBJ2-1; the D gene is possibly TRBD1 (5 bases). The V end lost 4 bases, the J end lost 4 bases, and 11 bases lay between the germline ends. This CDR3 comprises 13 residues. Germline loops: CDR1 GTSNPN, CDR2 SVGIG (reference sequence). Here the CDR3 DNA reads TGTGCCTGGACCAGGGTTGGATACAATGAGCAGTTCTTC. Translation: CAWTRVGYNEQFF.

This chain connects TRBV19 to TRBJ1-5, with a tentative D call TRBD1 (6 bases). V was trimmed by 1 base and J by 2 bases, leaving 9 bases between them. CDR1 is LNHDA and CDR2 is SQIVND in the germline V gene (reference sequence). There are 15 residues in the CDR3. Here the CDR3 DNA reads TGTGCCAGTAGTATAGGGGCAGGGGGCAATCAGCCCCAGCATTTT. Amino acid sequence: CASSIGAGGNQPQHF.

The chain couples TRBV27 to TRBJ2-7; 7 bases map to TRBD1. This CDR3 has 15 residues. In germline, CDR1 is MNHEY, CDR2 SMNVEV (reference sequence). Unmatched junction bases numbered 7, after V lost 5 bases and J lost 0 bases. In DNA, the CDR3 is TGTGCCAGCAGTGCACTTGGGGACAGCTCCTACGAGCAGTACTTC. This translates into CASSALGDSSYEQYF.

This clone was found once. The chain carries TRBV5-1 and TRBJ2-5, with TRBD2 matching over 12 bases. V gave up 1 base and J gave up 3 bases; unmatched junction bases: 4. Germline CDR1 SGHRS, CDR2 YFSETQ. The CDR3 runs 16 residues. The CDR3 bases are TGCGCCAGCAGCTTGCCTAGCGGGGGGGCAGAAGAGACCCAGTACTTC. This encodes CASSLPSGGAEETQYF.

This clone was detected only a few times. The chain uses TRBV12-1 and TRBJ2-1; the listed D gene, TRBD2, was not tested against the DNA. TRBV12-1 is termed a pseudogene. This CDR3 is 18 amino acids long. The CDR3 region has the DNA TGTGCCAGCAGCTTTGTGGCTGGCGAGGGAGAAGCGTACAATGAGCAGTTCTTC. It encodes CASSFVAGEGEAYNEQFF.

The V gene is TRBV2, the J gene TRBJ2-7, with D maybe TRBD1 (5 bases). The CDR3 has 13 amino acids. Germline-derived CDR1 and CDR2 are SNHLY and FYNNEI. V gave up 4 bases and J gave up 6 bases, with 13 bases separating them. Here the CDR3 DNA reads TGTGCCAGCAGTGGATATTCAGGGCGCGAGCAGTACTTC. Translation gives CASSGYSGREQYF.

This chain uses TRBV27 with TRBJ2-2; no definite D call. Trimming stripped 8 bases from V and 5 bases from J, with 15 bases between. Per the germline V gene, CDR1 is MNHEY and CDR2 is SMNVEV (reference sequence). The CDR3 loop spans 14 amino acids. CDR3 bases: TGTGCCAGCCGCGTGTTGGCCAGGACCGGGGAGCTGTTTTTT. Protein: CASRVLARTGELFF.

This clone turned up a few times. The chain is built from TRBV11-2 and TRBJ2-5, with 7 bases matching TRBD2. Germline loops: CDR1 SGHAT, CDR2 FQNNGV. V lost 5 bases and J lost 4; bases outside the gene matches: 7. The CDR3 is 14 amino acids. CDR3 in amino acids: CASSDGRSRETQYF. CDR3 coding DNA: TGTGCCAGCAGCGACGGGAGGTCCCGAGAGACCCAGTACTTC.

The rearrangement uses TRBV9 and TRBJ1-4, with 8 bases lining up with TRBD1. The CDR3 extends over 13 amino acids. Germline-derived CDR1 and CDR2 are SGDLS and YYNGEE. Losses at the gene ends were 0 bases for V and 8 bases for J; bases not matched to a gene: 0. CDR3 residues: CASSVGTGEKLFF. CDR3 bases: TGTGCCAGCAGCGTAGGGACAGGGGAAAAACTGTTTTTT. Based on the CDR3 plus reference TRBV9 and TRBJ1-4, the full variable domain is DSGVTQTPKHLITATGQRVTLRCSPRSGDLSVYWYQQSLDQGLQFLIQYYNGEERAKGNILERFSAQQFPDLHSELNLSSLELGDSALYFCASSVGTGEKLFFGSGTQLSVL.